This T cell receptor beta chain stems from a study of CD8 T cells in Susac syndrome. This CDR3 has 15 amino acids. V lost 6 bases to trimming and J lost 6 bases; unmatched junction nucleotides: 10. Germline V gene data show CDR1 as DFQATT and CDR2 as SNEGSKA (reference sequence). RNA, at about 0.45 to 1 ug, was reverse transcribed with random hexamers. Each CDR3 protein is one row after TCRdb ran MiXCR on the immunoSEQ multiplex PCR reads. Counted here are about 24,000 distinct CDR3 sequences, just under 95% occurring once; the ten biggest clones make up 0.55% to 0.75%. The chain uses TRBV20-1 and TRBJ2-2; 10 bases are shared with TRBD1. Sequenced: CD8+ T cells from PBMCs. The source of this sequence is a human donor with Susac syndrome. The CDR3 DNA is TGCAGTGCCTCTCCCGGGACAGGGGAGGCCGGGGAGCTGTTTTTT. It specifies CSASPGTGEAGELFF.